The clone carrying this TCR beta chain was picked up a small number of times. TCR beta libraries were built with iRepertoire HTBI primers and Arm-PCR of CDR3 regions. TCRdb fed the multiplex PCR reads into MiXCR, producing one record per CDR3 protein. The data hold fewer than 650,000 distinct CDR3 sequences, with approximately 15% observed a single time. Germline V gene sequence: CDR1 SGHTA, CDR2 FQGNSA. Trimming stripped 5 bases from V and 0 bases from J, with 5 bases between. The CDR3 totals 13 residues. This specimen comes from a study of regulatory T cells in long-lasting Graves disease. Time point given: newly diagnosed GD, antithyroid drugs for less than 3 months. Following extraction of RNA from PBMCs, that RNA was used to make the TCR library. This sample also appeared in a second study, on T cells in Graves' hyperthyroidism and ophthalmopathy.

This sequence was found in a woman aged 30 to 39 with Graves disease. The chain uses TRBV7-2 and TRBJ1-5; no firm D call. The sequenced sample was peripheral blood mononuclear cells (PBMCs), obtained at new diagnosis, from a patient treated with antithyroid drugs. CDR3 residues: CASSPHSNQPQHF. The CDR3 region has the DNA TGTGCCAGCAGCCCTCATAGCAATCAGCCCCAGCATTTT.